This T cell receptor beta chain was sequenced in a study of blood T cell repertoires in COVID-19. Profiled with immunoSEQ multiplex PCR; TCRdb holds only in-frame clones, not every one. The sample records approximately 460,000 clones, about 88% being singletons. V was clipped by 3 bases and J by 1 base, with 10 bases between them. The CDR3 loop spans 15 amino acids. Germline V lookup: CDR1 SNHLY, CDR2 FYNNEI. This receptor was taken from a man younger than 35 with COVID-19, enrolled during active disease. This sequence joins TRBV2 and TRBJ1-5; D unresolved. The sample comprised peripheral blood. As DNA, the CDR3 is TGTGCCAGCAGTGATAACGTGAGGAGCAATCAGCCCCAGCATTTT. It codes for CASSDNVRSNQPQHF. Complete variable domain (other parts from reference TRBV2 and TRBJ1-5): EPEVTQTPSHQVTQMGQEVILRCVPISNHLYFYWYRQILGQKVEFLVSFYNNEISEKSEIFDDQFSVERPDGSNFTLKIRSTKLEDSAMYFCASSDNVRSNQPQHFGDGTRLSIL.